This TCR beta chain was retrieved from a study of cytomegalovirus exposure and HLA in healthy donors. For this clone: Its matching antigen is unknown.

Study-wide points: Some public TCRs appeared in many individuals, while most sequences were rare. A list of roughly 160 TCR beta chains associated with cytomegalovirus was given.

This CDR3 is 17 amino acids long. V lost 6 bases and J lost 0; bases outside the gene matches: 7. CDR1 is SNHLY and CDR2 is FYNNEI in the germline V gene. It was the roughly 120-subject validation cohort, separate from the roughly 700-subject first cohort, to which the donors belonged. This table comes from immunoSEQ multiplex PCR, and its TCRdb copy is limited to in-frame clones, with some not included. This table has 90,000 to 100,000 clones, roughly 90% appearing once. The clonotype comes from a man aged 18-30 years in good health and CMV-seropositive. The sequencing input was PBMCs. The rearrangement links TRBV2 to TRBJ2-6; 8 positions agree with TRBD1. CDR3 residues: CASRRGTGNSGANVLTF. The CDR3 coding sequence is TGTGCCAGCAGGAGGGGGACAGGAAACTCTGGGGCCAACGTCCTGACTTTC.